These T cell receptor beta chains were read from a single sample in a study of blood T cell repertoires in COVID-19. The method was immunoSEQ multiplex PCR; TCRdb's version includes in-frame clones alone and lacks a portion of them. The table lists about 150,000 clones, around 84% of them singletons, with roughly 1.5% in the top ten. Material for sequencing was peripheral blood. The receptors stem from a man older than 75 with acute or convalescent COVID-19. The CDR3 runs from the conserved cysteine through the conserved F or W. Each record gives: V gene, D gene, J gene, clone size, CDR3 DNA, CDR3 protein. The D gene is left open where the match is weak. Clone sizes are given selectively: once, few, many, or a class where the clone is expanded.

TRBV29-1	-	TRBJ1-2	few	TGCAGCGCCGGGGGTGACGGGGGCTATGGCTACACCTTC	CSAGGDGGYGYTF
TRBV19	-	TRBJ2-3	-	TGTGCCAGCACGACGGGGGTTAGGTCTTATACGCAGTATTTT	CASTTGVRSYTQYF
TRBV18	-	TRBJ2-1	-	TGTGCCAGCTCACCGTCCGGGTGGGAGCAGTTCTTC	CASSPSGWEQFF
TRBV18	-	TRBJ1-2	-	TGTGCCAGCTCGGAATTGGGGGGATCCGGCTACACCTTC	CASSELGGSGYTF
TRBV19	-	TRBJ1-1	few	TGTGCCAGTAGGGAGACAGGAGGGAACACTGAAGCTTTCTTT	CASRETGGNTEAFF
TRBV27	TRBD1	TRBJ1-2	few	TGTGCCAGCAGTTTATTAGGGACAGGAGGGGGGTGGAATTATGGCTACACCTTC	CASSLLGTGGGWNYGYTF
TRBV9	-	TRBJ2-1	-	TGTGCCAGCAGCGACTCCGGGTCTCACTACAATGAGCAGTTCTTC	CASSDSGSHYNEQFF
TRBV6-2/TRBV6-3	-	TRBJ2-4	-	TGTGCCAGCAGCCGACGATCCCCACGGGAAAACATTCAGTACTTC	CASSRRSPRENIQYF
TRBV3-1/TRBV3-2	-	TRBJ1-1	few	TGTGCCAGCAGCCAAGGGGTCGGGGGCACTGAAGCTTTCTTT	CASSQGVGGTEAFF
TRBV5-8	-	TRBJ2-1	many	TGTGCCAGCAGCTTGGTTGCGGTTAGCTCCTACAATGAGCAGTTCTTC	CASSLVAVSSYNEQFF
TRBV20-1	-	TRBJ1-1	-	TGCAGTGCCGGGACACTTGAAGCTTTCTTT	CSAGTLEAFF
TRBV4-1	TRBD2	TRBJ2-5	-	TGCGCCAGCAGCTCGCTAGCGGGGGGGCCGGAGGAGACCCAGTACTTC	CASSSLAGGPEETQYF
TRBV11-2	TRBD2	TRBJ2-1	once	TGTGCCAGCAGACCTGGGGCTAGCGGGGGAACCTACAATGAGCAGTTCTTC	CASRPGASGGTYNEQFF
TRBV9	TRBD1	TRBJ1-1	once	TGTGCCAGCAGCCCGGGACAGGTGAACACTGAAGCTTTCTTT	CASSPGQVNTEAFF
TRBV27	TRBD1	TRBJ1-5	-	TGTGCCAGCAGTAAAAGGACAGGGGGCAATCAGCCCCAGCATTTT	CASSKRTGGNQPQHF
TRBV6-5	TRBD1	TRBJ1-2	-	TGTGCCAGCAGTTACTCGTTGGCAGGGGGCCACTATGGCTACACCTTC	CASSYSLAGGHYGYTF
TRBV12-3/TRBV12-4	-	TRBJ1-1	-	TGTGCCAGCAGTCGAGGATCGATTGCTTTCTTT	CASSRGSIAFF
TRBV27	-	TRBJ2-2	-	TGTGCCAGCAGTTTATGGGGCTCCGGGGAGCTGTTTTTT	CASSLWGSGELFF
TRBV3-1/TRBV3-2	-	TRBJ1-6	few	TGTGCCAGCAGCCAACAGGGGAACTCCTATAATTCACCCCTCCACTTT	CASSQQGNSYNSPLHF
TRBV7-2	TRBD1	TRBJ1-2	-	TGTGCCAGCAAAATCTCAGGGGGCGATGGCTACACCTTC	CASKISGGDGYTF
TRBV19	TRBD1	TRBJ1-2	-	TGTGCCAGTACCGGGACAGGGCGTAACTATGGCTACACCTTC	CASTGTGRNYGYTF
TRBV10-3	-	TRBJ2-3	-	TGTGCCATCAGTGAGTCGAAACGGATAGGGGGCACAGATACGCAGTATTTT	CAISESKRIGGTDTQYF
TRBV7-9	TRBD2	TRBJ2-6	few	TGTGCCAGCAGCTTCCAGACGGGGGGAAGGGGCTCTGGGGCCAACGTCCTGACTTTC	CASSFQTGGRGSGANVLTF
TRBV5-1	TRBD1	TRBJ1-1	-	TGCGCCAGCAGCAGCCGGGACAGGGGCCCAGGTCGGACTGAAGCTTTCTTT	CASSSRDRGPGRTEAFF
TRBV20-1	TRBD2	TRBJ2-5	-	TGCAGTGCTAGTCTAGCGGGGATCCAAGAGACCCAGTACTTC	CSASLAGIQETQYF
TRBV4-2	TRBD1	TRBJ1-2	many	TGTGCCAGCAGACCTACAGGGGTGGGTGGCTACACCTTC	CASRPTGVGGYTF
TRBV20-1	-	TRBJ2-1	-	TGCAGTGCTAGTCAGGGGCTCTCCTACAATGAGCAGTTCTTC	CSASQGLSYNEQFF